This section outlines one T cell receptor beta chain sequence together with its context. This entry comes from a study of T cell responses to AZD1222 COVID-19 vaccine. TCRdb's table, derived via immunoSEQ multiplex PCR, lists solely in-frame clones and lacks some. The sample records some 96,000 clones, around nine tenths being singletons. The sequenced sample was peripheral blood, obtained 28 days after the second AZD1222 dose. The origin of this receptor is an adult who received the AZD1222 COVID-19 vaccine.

CDR3 residues: CASSKEPWRMSGNTIYF. CDR3 in DNA: TGTGCCAGCAGCAAAGAGCCCTGGAGGATGTCTGGAAACACCATATATTTT. This chain joins TRBV21-1 and TRBJ1-3. TRBV21-1 is annotated as a pseudogene. The CDR3 extends over 17 amino acids.